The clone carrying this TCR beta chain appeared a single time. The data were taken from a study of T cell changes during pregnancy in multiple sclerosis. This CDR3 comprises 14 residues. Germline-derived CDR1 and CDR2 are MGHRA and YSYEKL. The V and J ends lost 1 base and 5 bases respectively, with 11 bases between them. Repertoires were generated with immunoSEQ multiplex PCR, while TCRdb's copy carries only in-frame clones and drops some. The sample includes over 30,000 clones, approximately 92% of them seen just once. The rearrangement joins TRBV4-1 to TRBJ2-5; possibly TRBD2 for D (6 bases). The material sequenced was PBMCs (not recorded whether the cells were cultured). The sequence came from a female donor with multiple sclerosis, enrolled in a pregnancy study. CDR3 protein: CASSQGGGEETQYF. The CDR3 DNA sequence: TGCGCCAGCAGCCAAGGCGGAGGGGAGGAGACCCAGTACTTC.